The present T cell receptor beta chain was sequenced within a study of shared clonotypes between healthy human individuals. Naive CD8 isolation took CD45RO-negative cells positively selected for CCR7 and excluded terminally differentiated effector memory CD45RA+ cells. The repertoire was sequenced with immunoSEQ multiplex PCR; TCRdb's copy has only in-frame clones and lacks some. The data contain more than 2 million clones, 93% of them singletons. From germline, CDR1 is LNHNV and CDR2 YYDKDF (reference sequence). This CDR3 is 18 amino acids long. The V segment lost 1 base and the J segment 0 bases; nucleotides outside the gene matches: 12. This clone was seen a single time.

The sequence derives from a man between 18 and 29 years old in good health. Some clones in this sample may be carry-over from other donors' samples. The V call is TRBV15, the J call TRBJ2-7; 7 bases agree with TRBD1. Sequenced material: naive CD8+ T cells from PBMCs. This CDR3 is CATSRVVLKTGSSYEQYF. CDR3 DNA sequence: TGTGCCACCAGCAGAGTAGTGTTAAAGACAGGGAGCTCCTACGAGCAGTACTTC.